This TCR beta chain appears in the sequencing data of a study of cytomegalovirus exposure and HLA in healthy donors. Germline V CDR1 and CDR2: MDHEN, SYDVKM. Trimming took off 3 bases at V and 12 bases at J, with 18 bases between the two ends. CDR3 length equals 14 residues. The PCR contained 60 Vbeta and 13 Jbeta primers. The data were produced by immunoSEQ multiplex PCR, yet TCRdb's version contains in-frame clones alone and is incomplete. Of 110,000 or so clones listed, 76% are singletons. The sequence derives from a man aged 45 to 65 in good health and CMV-seropositive. The J gene is TRBJ1-5, the V gene TRBV28; tentatively, D is TRBD1 (5 bases). The material sequenced was PBMCs. For the CDR3, the DNA is TGTGCCAGCAGTTTCGACAGCCCCCGACCATTCCAGCATTTT. Protein: CASSFDSPRPFQHF.